These T cell receptor beta chains were read from a single sample in a study of T cell changes during pregnancy in multiple sclerosis. The data were produced by immunoSEQ multiplex PCR, yet TCRdb's version contains in-frame clones alone and is incomplete. The sample has about 100,000 clones, approximately 94% seen once. This specimen consisted of peripheral blood, obtained in the second trimester of pregnancy. All receptors derive from a female donor with multiple sclerosis, enrolled in a pregnancy study. Both conserved end residues are part of each CDR3. Each record gives: V gene, J gene, D gene, CDR3 protein, CDR3 DNA. The D gene is left open where the match is weak.

TRBV9	TRBJ2-1	TRBD2	CASSVGGLGGSEQFF	TGTGCCAGCAGCGTAGGGGGACTAGGCGGCAGTGAGCAGTTCTTC
TRBV30	TRBJ1-1	NA	CAWSVLEDTEAFF	TGTGCCTGGAGTGTACTCGAGGACACTGAAGCTTTCTTT
TRBV27	TRBJ1-5	TRBD1	CASRRDSLNQPQHF	TGTGCCAGCCGTCGGGACAGTCTCAATCAGCCCCAGCATTTT
TRBV7-2	TRBJ1-4	NA	CASSPGSTENEKLFF	TGTGCCAGCAGCCCCGGGAGTACGGAGAATGAAAAACTGTTTTTT
TRBV5-4	TRBJ2-5	TRBD1	CASSLDAGGRETQYF	TGTGCCAGCAGCTTGGATGCAGGGGGCCGGGAGACCCAGTACTTC
TRBV5-1	TRBJ2-5	TRBD1	CASSSGGGPETQYF	TGCGCCAGCAGCTCAGGGGGCGGGCCAGAGACCCAGTACTTC
TRBV11-3	TRBJ2-2	NA	CASSSYSDTGELFF	TGTGCCAGCAGCTCATACAGTGACACCGGGGAGCTGTTTTTT
TRBV19	TRBJ1-5	TRBD1	CASSGTGGLSNQPQHF	TGTGCCAGTAGCGGGACAGGAGGCCTTAGCAATCAGCCCCAGCATTTT
TRBV6-4	TRBJ1-1	NA	CASSAGAFF	TGTGCCAGCAGTGCCGGAGCTTTCTTT
TRBV9	TRBJ2-1	TRBD2	CASSVRTSGAYNEQFF	TGTGCCAGCAGCGTACGGACTAGCGGGGCGTACAATGAGCAGTTCTTC
TRBV7-9	TRBJ2-3	NA	CASSLASRSTDTQYF	TGTGCCAGCAGCTTAGCAAGCAGGAGCACAGATACGCAGTATTTT
TRBV5-1	TRBJ2-5	NA	CASSSRTDPETQYF	TGCGCCAGCAGCTCTCGGACTGACCCCGAGACCCAGTACTTC